These 28 T cell receptor beta chains originate from one sample sequenced in a study of glioma-infiltrating T cells after dendritic cell vaccination (dated by TCRdb to about 2016). Receptors were amplified or captured by the immunoSEQ multiplex PCR assay. The source is immuneACCESS, and TCRdb retained only in-frame sequences with V and J called. Part of the clones is not carried over; for the studies checked, unresolved V genes explain less than half of this, and the remainder is unexplained. This sample is represented by roughly 100,000 clones; roughly four fifths of them were singletons. Over 9.5% of the sample is held by the ten biggest clonotypes. The sequences come from blood, collected before dendritic cell vaccination. The receptors were gathered from a human donor with glioblastoma.

The chain recombines TRBV19 with TRBJ2-7, with D tentatively TRBD2 (6 bases). The CDR3 spans 15 residues. Trimming cost V 7 bases and J 0 bases, with 16 bases left between them. The germline V gene encodes CDR1 LNHDA and CDR2 SQIVND (reference sequence). CDR3 sequence: CASTHDQGGSYEQYF. DNA of the CDR3: TGTGCCAGTACTCACGACCAGGGAGGCTCCTACGAGCAGTACTTC.

V and J are TRBV6-5 and TRBJ1-1; D is undetermined. In germline, CDR1 is MNHEY, CDR2 SVGAGI. Trimming took off 0 bases at V and 4 bases at J, with 12 bases between the two ends. This CDR3 is built from 15 residues. The CDR3, as DNA: TGTGCCAGCAGTTACTCGCCACATCCAAGCACTGAAGCTTTCTTT. It specifies CASSYSPHPSTEAFF.

V and J are TRBV11-3 and TRBJ2-3, with 10 bases identical to TRBD2. This CDR3 has 14 amino acids. The V and J ends lost 3 bases and 6 bases, in that order; junction bases with no gene match: 3. Germline loops: CDR1 SGHNT, CDR2 YENEEA. This CDR3 is CASSFSGGKDTQYF. The CDR3 DNA reads TGTGCCAGCAGCTTTAGCGGGGGGAAGGATACGCAGTATTTT.

V is TRBV7-8 and J is TRBJ1-2; D is unresolved. In germline, CDR1 is SGHVS, CDR2 FQNEAQ. V gave up 5 bases and J gave up 2 bases, with 18 bases separating them. The CDR3 totals 16 residues. The DNA of the CDR3 is TGTGCCAGCAGCCCCTCCGTCCGCGGGTTCAACTATGGCTACACCTTC. Encoded protein: CASSPSVRGFNYGYTF.

The chain links TRBV5-1 to TRBJ1-1, with a weak D call TRBD1 (5 bases). The V and J ends lost 2 bases and 10 bases respectively, with 15 bases between them. The length of the CDR3 is 13 residues. Germline V gene sequence: CDR1 SGHRS, CDR2 YFSETQ. The CDR3 here is CASSLGQTQGAFF. CDR3 DNA sequence: TGCGCCAGCAGCTTAGGACAAACCCAGGGAGCTTTCTTT.

The rearrangement uses TRBV7-9 and TRBJ1-1, with 8 bases lining up with TRBD1. CDR1 and CDR2 from the germline V gene are SEHNR and FQNEAQ (reference sequence). The ends lost 7 bases at V and 4 bases at J; junction bases unmatched: 11. This CDR3 is built from 15 residues. The CDR3 bases are TGTGCCAGCACCAAGCTGCAGGGGGCGCGCACTGAAGCTTTCTTT. As protein: CASTKLQGARTEAFF.

The chain combines TRBV19 with TRBJ1-5; a possible D gene is TRBD1 (6 bases). The CDR3 length is 17 residues. From germline, CDR1 is LNHDA and CDR2 SQIVND (reference sequence). Trimming took 6 bases from V and 0 from J, leaving 18 bases between them. CDR3 sequence (DNA): TGTGCCAGTAGCCGACACAGGGCAGCGGATAGCAATCAGCCCCAGCATTTT. Translated, it gives CASSRHRAADSNQPQHF.

About this clone itself: The same CDR3 also results from other DNA sequences found in this sample. The V and J genes are TRBV7-2 and TRBJ2-2; 10 bases line up with TRBD2. The CDR3 covers 17 residues. In germline, CDR1 is SGHTA, CDR2 FQGNSA. The J segment lost 2 bases and the V segment lost 5 bases, leaving 8 bases of the junction unmatched. The CDR3, as DNA: TGTGCCAGCAGCGCCCGAACTAGCGGGGCCAACACCGGGGAGCTGTTTTTT. Translated, it gives CASSARTSGANTGELFF.

The CDR3 reads CASSEGWGERKLFF. The CDR3 nucleotides are TGTGCCAGCAGCGAGGGGTGGGGGGAAAGAAAACTGTTTTTT. The chain uses TRBV7-9 and TRBJ1-4, with D possibly TRBD1 on 5 matching bases. CDR1 and CDR2 (germline): SEHNR, FQNEAQ (reference sequence). Trimming pared 5 bases from V and 10 bases from J, leaving 17 bases between. The CDR3 loop spans 14 amino acids. Full variable domain (rest looked up from reference TRBV7-9 and TRBJ1-4): DTGVSQNPRHKITKRGQNVTFRCDPISEHNRLYWYRQTLGQGPEFLTYFQNEAQLEKSRLLSDRFSAERPKGSFSTLEIQRTEQGDSAMYLCASSEGWGERKLFFGSGTQLSVL.

V and J are TRBV29-1 and TRBJ2-6; 9 nucleotides match TRBD1. CDR1 and CDR2 from the germline V gene are SQVTM and ANQGSEA. The CDR3 covers 18 residues. With V trimmed by 6 bases and J by 3 bases, 15 bases remained unmatched. The chain's CDR3 is CSVRGRDRDFVGANVLTF. The CDR3 DNA follows: TGCAGCGTGCGAGGCCGGGACAGGGATTTTGTTGGGGCCAACGTCCTGACTTTC.

V gene TRBV29-1 combines with J gene TRBJ2-3; unclear D gene. The CDR3 contains 12 residues. CDR1 is SQVTM and CDR2 is ANQGSEA in the germline V gene. Trimming cost V 3 bases and J 3 bases, with 7 bases left between them. The CDR3 coding sequence is TGCAGCGTTGATTTCCGGACAGATACGCAGTATTTT. Its protein product is CSVDFRTDTQYF.

The chain couples TRBV27 to TRBJ1-2; 9 bases line up with TRBD1. There are 17 residues in the CDR3. CDR1 and CDR2 from the germline V gene are MNHEY and SMNVEV (reference sequence). The junction had 16 bases not matched to a gene; V was cut back by 4 bases and J by 7 bases. The chain's CDR3 is CASSSRRDRVGKGGYTF. DNA for the CDR3: TGTGCCAGCAGTTCACGCCGGGACAGGGTAGGGAAGGGTGGCTACACCTTC.

The chain employs TRBV12-5 and TRBJ2-5; 11 nucleotides align to TRBD2. Germline values: CDR1 LGHNT, CDR2 FRNRAP. This CDR3 has 16 residues. V lost 1 base, J lost 5 bases, and 6 bases stayed unmatched. In DNA form, the CDR3 reads TGTGCTAGTGGTTTGGCATTAGCGGGGGGGCGCGAGACCCAGTACTTC. It codes for CASGLALAGGRETQYF.

In this sample, this clone turned up once. The chain combines TRBV5-1 with TRBJ2-2; TRBD1 aligns across 10 bases. In germline, CDR1 is SGHRS, CDR2 YFSETQ. The J segment lost 7 bases and the V segment lost 1 base, leaving 7 bases of the junction unmatched. CDR3 length equals 16 residues. CDR3 coding DNA: TGCGCCAGCAGCTTGTCCGGGACAGGGGAAATCGGGGAGCTGTTTTTT. This encodes CASSLSGTGEIGELFF.

The rearrangement joins TRBV7-9 to TRBJ2-3, with a weak D call TRBD2 (6 bases). Germline V gene sequence: CDR1 SEHNR, CDR2 FQNEAQ (reference sequence). The ends were cut back, 7 bases at V and 0 bases at J, with 14 bases in the middle. The length of the CDR3 is 15 residues. This CDR3 is CASTRGGASTDTQYF. The DNA of the CDR3 is TGTGCCAGCACTCGGGGCGGGGCGAGCACAGATACGCAGTATTTT. The variable domain in full, with the rest retrieved from reference TRBV7-9 and TRBJ2-3, is DTGVSQNPRHKITKRGQNVTFRCDPISEHNRLYWYRQTLGQGPEFLTYFQNEAQLEKSRLLSDRFSAERPKGSFSTLEIQRTEQGDSAMYLCASTRGGASTDTQYFGPGTRLTVL.

The rearrangement joins TRBV5-4 to TRBJ2-1, with 8 bases aligning to TRBD2. Per germline, CDR1 SGHNT and CDR2 YYREEE (reference sequence). V lost 1 base and J lost 8; bases outside the gene matches: 8. The CDR3 covers 15 residues. CDR3 sequence (DNA): TGTGCCAGCAGCTTGAAATCTAGCGGGCGAGATGAGCAGTTCTTC. Its translation is CASSLKSSGRDEQFF.

The V gene is TRBV7-9, the J gene TRBJ1-2; TRBD1 might be the D (5 bases). In germline, CDR1 is SEHNR, CDR2 FQNEAQ (reference sequence). This CDR3 region has 14 residues. V was trimmed by 2 bases and J by 4 bases, leaving 11 bases between them. CDR3 in amino acids: CASSLMRQRYGYTF. CDR3 sequence (DNA): TGTGCCAGCAGCTTAATGCGACAGCGCTATGGCTACACCTTC.

The chain joins TRBV9 to TRBJ2-3, with 11 bases lining up with TRBD2. Looked up from germline, CDR1 is SGDLS and CDR2 is YYNGEE. Germline trimming cut 2 bases from V and 3 bases from J; bases unmatched to any gene: 14. The CDR3 is made up of 19 amino acids. Here the CDR3 DNA reads TGTGCCAGCAGCGTCCCTGTGGTAGCGGGGGGGACTCCGACAGATACGCAGTATTTT. It translates to CASSVPVVAGGTPTDTQYF.

This clone occurred a few times. The chain's CDR3 is CASRHLNSNQPQHF. DNA of the CDR3: TGTGCCAGTAGACATCTTAATAGCAATCAGCCCCAGCATTTT. The gene calls are TRBV19 and TRBJ1-5; D gene ambiguous. Germline values: CDR1 LNHDA, CDR2 SQIVND (reference sequence). V was pared by 6 bases and J by 0 bases, with 9 bases between. The CDR3 extends over 14 amino acids. Together with reference TRBV19 and TRBJ1-5, the CDR3 gives the full variable domain: DGGITQSPKYLFRKEGQNVTLSCEQNLNHDAMYWYRQDPGQGLRLIYYSQIVNDFQKGDIAEGYSVSREKKESFPLTVTSAQKNPTAFYLCASRHLNSNQPQHFGDGTRLSIL.

The rearrangement uses TRBV27 and TRBJ2-7; 10 nucleotides match TRBD1. The CDR3 runs 14 residues. The ends lost 6 bases at V and 4 bases at J; junction bases unmatched: 6. Germline assignment: CDR1 MNHEY and CDR2 SMNVEV (reference sequence). CDR3 coding DNA: TGTGCCAGCAGCCATGGACAGGGGGGGTACGAGCAGTACTTC. Translating it yields CASSHGQGGYEQYF.

The chain carries TRBV19 and TRBJ2-2; D perhaps matches TRBD2 (5 bases). Germline assignment: CDR1 LNHDA and CDR2 SQIVND (reference sequence). The germline V and J ends were trimmed by 3 bases and 6 bases, with 11 bases remaining between them. The CDR3 length is 14 residues. CDR3 amino acids: CASSISGLAGELFF. The DNA for the CDR3 is TGTGCCAGTAGTATTTCGGGGTTGGCCGGGGAGCTGTTTTTT.

This chain uses TRBV27 with TRBJ1-4; 8 positions match TRBD1. This CDR3 has 14 residues. Germline V lookup: CDR1 MNHEY, CDR2 SMNVEV (reference sequence). Trimming at V came to 6 bases and at J to 7 bases, leaving 7 bases not matched to a gene. Written as DNA, the CDR3 is TGTGCCAGCAGGACAACAGGGGGGGGTGAAAAACTGTTTTTT. Its translation: CASRTTGGGEKLFF.

Concerning this clone: The same CDR3 arises from other DNA sequences in this sample as well. J is TRBJ1-1 and V is TRBV4-1; 11 bases align to TRBD1. This CDR3 has 16 residues. V shed 3 bases and J 1 base; nucleotides not matched to a gene: 4. CDR1 is MGHRA and CDR2 is YSYEKL in the germline V gene. Written as DNA, the CDR3 is TGCGCCAGCAGCCATGGACAGGGGGCGGGGAACACTGAAGCTTTCTTT. Residues: CASSHGQGAGNTEAFF.

V and J are TRBV5-1 and TRBJ2-2; the match to TRBD1 covers 10 bases. The CDR3 is 15 amino acids. Germline lookup yields CDR1 SGHRS and CDR2 YFSETQ. V gave up 5 bases and J gave up 6 bases; unmatched junction bases: 7. In DNA form, the CDR3 reads TGCGCCAGCAGAGAAAGGACAGGGGGGTCCGGGGAGCTGTTTTTT. Residues: CASRERTGGSGELFF.

The gene calls are TRBV4-2 and TRBJ2-2, with D possibly TRBD1 on 6 matching bases. This CDR3 is 16 amino acids long. Germline V gives CDR1 LGHNA, CDR2 YNFKEQ. V gave up 3 bases and J gave up 3 bases, with 14 bases separating them. CDR3 region: CASSHYDRFDTGELFF. CDR3 DNA sequence: TGTGCCAGCAGCCACTACGACAGGTTTGACACCGGGGAGCTGTTTTTT.

CDR3 bases: TGTGCCAGCAGTAGACTAGCGGGGGAAGAGACCCAGTACTTC. Amino acid sequence: CASSRLAGEETQYF. The chain carries TRBV27 and TRBJ2-5; 12 nucleotides line up with TRBD2. V shed 5 bases and J 3 bases; nucleotides not matched to a gene: 1. Germline assignment: CDR1 MNHEY and CDR2 SMNVEV (reference sequence). The CDR3 extends over 14 amino acids.

Only a few counts were recorded for this clone. This rearrangement joins TRBV25-1 to TRBJ1-1, with D unclear. The germline CDR1 and CDR2 sequences are MGHDK and SYGVNS. The ends were cut back, 4 bases at V and 4 bases at J, with 4 bases in the middle. This CDR3 contains 11 residues. CDR3 protein: CASSASTEAFF. CDR3 DNA: TGTGCCAGCAGTGCTTCCACTGAAGCTTTCTTT.

The chain carries TRBV10-1 and TRBJ2-4; D is uncertain. Germline V gives CDR1 WNHNN, CDR2 SYGVQD (reference sequence). The V gene lost 8 bases and the J gene lost 0 bases, with 8 bases spanning the gap. The CDR3 sequence is 13 residues long. The CDR3: CASDQLAKNIQYF. The CDR3 DNA is TGCGCCAGCGATCAGTTAGCCAAAAACATTCAGTACTTC.